This paragraph covers one TCR beta chain sequence. Antigen unknown. The primer mix had 60 Vbeta and 13 Jbeta primers. In the authors' workflow: Later, an analysis found about 77 million unique TCR beta chains, and about 10 million of these were shared. Profiling relied on immunoSEQ multiplex PCR, and the TCRdb table lists in-frame clones only, not all of them. The V and J calls and clone size come from that table; D and trimming were worked out from the DNA. The profile shows some 110,000 clones, over 60% of them singletons. This sample was included in a study of cytomegalovirus exposure and HLA in healthy donors. Findings and limits, study-wide: Among immune exposure information, only CMV serostatus was available.

The sequencing input was PBMCs. The sequence was obtained from a man aged 25 to 40 in good health and CMV-seropositive.

The CDR3 spells CASSLTGVSNQPQHF. Written as DNA, the CDR3 is TGTGCCAGCAGTTTGACAGGGGTAAGCAATCAGCCCCAGCATTTT. The chain joins TRBV6-6 to TRBJ1-5, with 8 positions matching TRBD1. The CDR3 has 15 amino acids. The germline CDR1 and CDR2 sequences are MNHNY and SVGAGI (reference sequence). Unmatched junction bases numbered 3, after V lost 4 bases and J lost 1 base.